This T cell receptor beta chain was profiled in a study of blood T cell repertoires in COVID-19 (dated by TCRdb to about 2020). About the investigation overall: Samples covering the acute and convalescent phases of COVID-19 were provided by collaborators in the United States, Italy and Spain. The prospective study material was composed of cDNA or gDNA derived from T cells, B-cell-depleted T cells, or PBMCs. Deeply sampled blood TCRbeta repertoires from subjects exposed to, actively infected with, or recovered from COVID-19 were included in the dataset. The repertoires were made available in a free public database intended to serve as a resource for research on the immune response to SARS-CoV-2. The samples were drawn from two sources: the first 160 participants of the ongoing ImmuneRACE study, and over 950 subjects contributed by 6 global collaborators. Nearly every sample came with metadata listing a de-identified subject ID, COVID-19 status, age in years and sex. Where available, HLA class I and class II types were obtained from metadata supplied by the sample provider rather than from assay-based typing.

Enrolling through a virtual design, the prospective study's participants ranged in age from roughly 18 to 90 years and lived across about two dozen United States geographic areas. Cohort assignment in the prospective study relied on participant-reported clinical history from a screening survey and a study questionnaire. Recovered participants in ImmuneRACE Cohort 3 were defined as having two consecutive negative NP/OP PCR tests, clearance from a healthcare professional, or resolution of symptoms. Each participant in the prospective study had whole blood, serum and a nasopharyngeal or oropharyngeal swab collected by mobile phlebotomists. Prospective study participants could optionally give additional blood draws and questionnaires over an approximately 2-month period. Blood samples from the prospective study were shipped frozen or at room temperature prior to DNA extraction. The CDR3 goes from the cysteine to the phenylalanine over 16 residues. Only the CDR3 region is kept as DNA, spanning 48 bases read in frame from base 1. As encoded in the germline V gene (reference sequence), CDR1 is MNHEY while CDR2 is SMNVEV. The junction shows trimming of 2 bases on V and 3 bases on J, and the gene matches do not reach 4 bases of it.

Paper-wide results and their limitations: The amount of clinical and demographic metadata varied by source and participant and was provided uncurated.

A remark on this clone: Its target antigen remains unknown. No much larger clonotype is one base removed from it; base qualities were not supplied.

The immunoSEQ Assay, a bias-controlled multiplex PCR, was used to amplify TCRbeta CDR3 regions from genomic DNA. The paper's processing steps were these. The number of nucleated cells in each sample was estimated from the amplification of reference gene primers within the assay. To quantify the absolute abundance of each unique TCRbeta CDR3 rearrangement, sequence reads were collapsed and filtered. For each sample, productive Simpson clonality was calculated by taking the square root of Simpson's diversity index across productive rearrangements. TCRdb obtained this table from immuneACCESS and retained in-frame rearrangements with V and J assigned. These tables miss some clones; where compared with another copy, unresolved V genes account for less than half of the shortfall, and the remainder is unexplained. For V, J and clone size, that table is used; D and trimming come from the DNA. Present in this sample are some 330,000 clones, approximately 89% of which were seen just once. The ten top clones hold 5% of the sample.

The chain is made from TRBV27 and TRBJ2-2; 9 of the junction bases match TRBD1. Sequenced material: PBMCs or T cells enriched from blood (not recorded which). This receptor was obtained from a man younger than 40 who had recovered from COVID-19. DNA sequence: TGTGCCAGCAGTTTAGCGGACAGGGGTTACACCGGGGAGCTGTTTTTT. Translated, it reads CASSLADRGYTGELFF.